These T cell receptor beta chains were read from a single sample in a study of molecular identifiers for immune sequencing clone quantification. TCRdb re-called the PCR reads with MiXCR, one entry per CDR3 protein. This sample carries 490,000 or so distinct CDR3 sequences, about 25% of them seen once, and the ten largest clones take 0.7% to 0.9%. Sequenced sample: naive CD8+ T cells from blood, with Jurkat cell RNA spiked in. These receptors were taken from a human donor in good health. Some libraries in this study had Jurkat cell RNA spiked in. Each CDR3 is given with its conserved first and last residue. The D gene is left open where the match is weak. Part of the rows lack a size; the others show once, few, many or a class for expanded clones.

size	D	V	J	DNA	CDR3
once	-	TRBV6-5	TRBJ2-7	TGTGCCAGCAGCTCGATATCCGCTGATGAGCAGTACTTC	CASSSISADEQYF
many	TRBD2	TRBV6-6	TRBJ2-3	TGTGCCAGCAGCACCCCGTGGGCTAGCGGATCAGATACGCAGTATTTT	CASSTPWASGSDTQYF
many	-	TRBV30	TRBJ1-3	TGTGCCTGGAGTGTGGGTAACTCTGGAAACACCATATATTTT	CAWSVGNSGNTIYF
-	-	TRBV6-5	TRBJ1-5	TGTGCCAGCAGTTATTTTGTAAATCAGCCCCAGCATTTT	CASSYFVNQPQHF
-	-	TRBV5-4	TRBJ1-1	TGTGCCAGCAGCTTGGCTGGACCCGTGAACACTGAAGCTTTCTTT	CASSLAGPVNTEAFF
few	-	TRBV7-9	TRBJ2-7	TGTGCCAGCAACCCCGATTGGGCAGGAACCAGCTCCTACGAGCAGTACTTC	CASNPDWAGTSSYEQYF
few	TRBD2	TRBV3-1	TRBJ2-5	TGTGCCAGCAGCCAAGAATTGCAGCGGGGGACCCAAGAGACCCAGTACTTC	CASSQELQRGTQETQYF
many	-	TRBV20-1	TRBJ1-4	TGCAGTGCTAGAGATTCAACCAAGGGCCAGGAAAAACTGTTTTTT	CSARDSTKGQEKLFF
few	-	TRBV4-1	TRBJ2-5	TGCGCCAGCAGCTCGAGCGGATCATCGGCCTTAGGGGCCCAGTACTTC	CASSSSGSSALGAQYF
-	-	TRBV28	TRBJ2-5	TGTGCCAGCTCCCTATGGGGGGTACGTCAAGGGACCCAGTACTTC	CASSLWGVRQGTQYF
-	TRBD1	TRBV6-5	TRBJ2-5	TGTGCCAGCAGTTACCGGGACAGACGTCAAGAGACCCAGTACTTC	CASSYRDRRQETQYF
-	TRBD1	TRBV2	TRBJ1-2	TGTGCCAGCAGTGAAGGGCAGGGGGGCTATGGCTACACCTTC	CASSEGQGGYGYTF
-	TRBD1	TRBV29-1	TRBJ2-7	TGCAGCGTGCTGGACAGGGGAAACTACGAGCAGTACTTC	CSVLDRGNYEQYF
-	TRBD2	TRBV2	TRBJ2-5	TGTGTCAGCAGTCGGGAGGTCCAAGAGACCCAGTACTTC	CVSSREVQETQYF
many	TRBD2	TRBV6-1	TRBJ2-3	TGTGCCAGCAGTGCCCTGGGACTAGCGCCGAGCACAGATACGCAGTATTTT	CASSALGLAPSTDTQYF